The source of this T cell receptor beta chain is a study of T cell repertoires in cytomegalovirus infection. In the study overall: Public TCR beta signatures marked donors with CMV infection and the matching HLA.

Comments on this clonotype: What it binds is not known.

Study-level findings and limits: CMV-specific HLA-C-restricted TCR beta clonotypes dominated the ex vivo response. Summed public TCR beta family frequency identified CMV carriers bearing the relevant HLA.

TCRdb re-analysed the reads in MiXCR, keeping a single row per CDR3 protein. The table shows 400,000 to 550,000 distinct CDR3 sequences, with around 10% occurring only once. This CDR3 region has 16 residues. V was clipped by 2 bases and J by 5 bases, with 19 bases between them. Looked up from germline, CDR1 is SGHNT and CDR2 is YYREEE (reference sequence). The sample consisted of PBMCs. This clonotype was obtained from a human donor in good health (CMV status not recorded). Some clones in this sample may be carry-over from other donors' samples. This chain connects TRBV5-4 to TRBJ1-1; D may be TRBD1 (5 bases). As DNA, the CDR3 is TGTGCCAGCAGCTTAAATCAGGGATTCTGGGTGACTGAAGCTTTCTTT. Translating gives CASSLNQGFWVTEAFF.